The 8 T cell receptor beta chains below come from one sample, sequenced in a study of shared T cell receptors in the human thymus. Sequencing was performed with immunoSEQ multiplex PCR; in TCRdb, only in-frame clones are kept and a portion is missing. The sample holds around 65,000 clones, nearly 95% seen once. Sample: thymocytes. Receptors originate from a human donor.

This chain joins TRBV7-9 and TRBJ2-7, with a weak D call TRBD1 (5 bases). Looked up from germline, CDR1 is SEHNR and CDR2 is FQNEAQ (reference sequence). The CDR3 contains 12 residues. V lost 5 bases and J lost 10, with 15 bases in between. The CDR3 here is CASSRGAPLQYF. CDR3 sequence (DNA): TGTGCCAGCAGCCGTGGGGCCCCGTTACAGTACTTC.

The chain couples TRBV6-4 to TRBJ2-1; no clear D. Germline V gene sequence: CDR1 MRHNA, CDR2 SNTAGT. V lost 2 bases and J 8 bases, leaving 4 bases between the germline ends. The CDR3 has 11 residues. This chain's CDR3 is CASSDGDEQFF. DNA of the CDR3: TGTGCCAGCAGTGACGGCGATGAGCAGTTCTTC.

The chain recombines TRBV7-9 with TRBJ1-2, with a possible D match to TRBD1 (6 bases). The CDR3 contains 16 residues. Germline V gene lookup returns CDR1 SEHNR and CDR2 FQNEAQ (reference sequence). Between the trimmed V and J ends, which lost 1 base and 0 bases, there was a span of 12 bases. The CDR3 sequence: CASSLVSGDTNYGYTF. CDR3 DNA sequence: TGTGCCAGCAGCTTAGTATCTGGGGACACTAACTATGGCTACACCTTC.

V is TRBV5-1 and J is TRBJ2-1; the match to TRBD2 covers 10 bases. This CDR3 contains 19 residues. J was trimmed by 4 bases and V by 3 bases; bases with no gene match: 16. Germline V gene data show CDR1 as SGHRS and CDR2 as YFSETQ. CDR3: CASSSLTVAGGKKYNEQFF. CDR3 DNA: TGCGCCAGCAGCTCGCTCACGGTAGCGGGGGGCAAAAAGTACAATGAGCAGTTCTTC. Filled out from reference TRBV5-1 and TRBJ2-1, the complete variable domain reads KAGVTQTPRYLIKTRGQQVTLSCSPISGHRSVSWYQQTPGQGLQFLFEYFSETQRNKGNFPGRFSGRQFSNSRSEMNVSTLELGDSALYLCASSSLTVAGGKKYNEQFFGPGTRLTVL.

This clone has more than one count but fewer than ten. The rearrangement joins TRBV4-2 to TRBJ2-7; 7 bases align to TRBD2. This CDR3 comprises 15 residues. The junction had 3 bases not matched to a gene; V was cut back by 1 base and J by 0 bases. From germline, CDR1 is LGHNA and CDR2 YNFKEQ. The DNA of the CDR3 is TGTGCCAGCAGCCAAGGCGAGCGGGGCTCCTACGAGCAGTACTTC. Translated, it gives CASSQGERGSYEQYF.

The V gene is TRBV6-5, the J gene TRBJ2-3; D might be TRBD1 or TRBD2, each matching 6 bases. V was trimmed by 6 bases and J by 0 bases, leaving 13 bases between them. Germline CDR1 reads MNHEY; CDR2 reads SVGAGI. There are 15 residues in the CDR3. The CDR3 bases are TGTGCCAGCAGCCGTGCGGGACAAAGCACAGATACGCAGTATTTT. This codes for CASSRAGQSTDTQYF.

The rearrangement links TRBV28 to TRBJ2-3, with 8 bases that match TRBD1. Trimming removed 0 bases from V and 2 bases from J; junction bases left unmatched: 7. CDR3 length equals 17 residues. The germline V gene has CDR1 MDHEN and CDR2 SYDVKM. The CDR3 spells CASSLCGDRYDTDTQYF. CDR3 coding DNA: TGTGCCAGCAGTTTATGCGGGGACAGGTACGACACAGATACGCAGTATTTT. The full variable domain, completed using reference TRBV28 and TRBJ2-3, is DVKVTQSSRYLVKRTGEKVFLECVQDMDHENMFWYRQDPGLGLRLIYFSYDVKMKEKGDIPEGYSVSREKKERFSLILESASTNQTSMYLCASSLCGDRYDTDTQYFGPGTRLTVL.

This chain links TRBV4-3 with TRBJ2-7; 11 nucleotides agree with TRBD2. This CDR3 is 16 amino acids long. CDR1 LGHNA and CDR2 YSLEER come from the germline V gene. Germline trimming cut 0 bases from V and 1 base from J; bases unmatched to any gene: 2. CDR3 nucleotide sequence: TGCGCCAGCAGCCAAGAACTAGCGGGGGTATCCTACGAGCAGTACTTC. It encodes CASSQELAGVSYEQYF.